Shown below are 14 T cell receptor beta chains from a single sample sequenced in a study of OX40 agonist ivuxolimab in advanced cancers. The protocol was immunoSEQ multiplex PCR, while the TCRdb copy is restricted to in-frame clones and leaves out a portion. Of around 84,000 clones listed, less than 85% were seen once; the top ten hold roughly 0.48%. Sequencing was performed on CD4+ or CD8+ T cells sorted from blood, taken in a trial of the OX40 agonist ivuxolimab. These receptors were collected from an adult with an advanced solid tumor such as melanoma, head and neck, liver or kidney cancer.

This sequence joins TRBV9 and TRBJ2-5; TRBD1 matches at 7 bases. Germline CDR1 SGDLS, CDR2 YYNGEE. The J segment lost 3 bases and the V segment lost 2 bases, leaving 4 bases of the junction unmatched. The CDR3 has 14 residues. DNA of the CDR3: TGTGCCAGCAGCGTGGGGACAGTCAAAGAGACCCAGTACTTC. This gives the protein CASSVGTVKETQYF.

The rearrangement uses TRBV6-5 and TRBJ2-7; no firm D call. CDR1 and CDR2 from the germline V gene are MNHEY and SVGAGI. Trimming pared 3 bases from V and 1 base from J, leaving 10 bases between. The CDR3 contains 14 residues. The CDR3 region is CASSYGRLSYEQYF. DNA of the CDR3: TGTGCCAGCAGTTATGGTAGGCTATCCTACGAGCAGTACTTC.

As concerns this clone: A much larger clone sits a single nucleotide away, making a read error possible. This sequence joins TRBV5-1 and TRBJ1-2; tentative D call: TRBD1 (6 bases). Germline V gives CDR1 SGHRS, CDR2 YFSETQ. This CDR3 comprises 14 residues. The DNA for the CDR3 is TGCGCCAGCAGACCGCTCCAGGGGCCCGAGGGCTGCACCTTC. This codes for CASRPLQGPEGCTF. Full variable domain (missing parts from reference TRBV5-1 and TRBJ1-2): KAGVTQTPRYLIKTRGQQVTLSCSPISGHRSVSWYQQTPGQGLQFLFEYFSETQRNKGNFPGRFSGRQFSNSRSEMNVSTLELGDSALYLCASRPLQGPEGCTFGSGTRLTVV.

V and J are TRBV5-1 and TRBJ2-7; possibly TRBD1 for D (6 bases). The CDR3 loop spans 15 amino acids. Germline lookup yields CDR1 SGHRS and CDR2 YFSETQ. V was trimmed by 0 bases and J by 7 bases, leaving 17 bases between them. The CDR3 here is CASSLDGQGSGEQYF. Here the CDR3 DNA reads TGCGCCAGCAGCTTGGATGGGCAGGGGTCGGGGGAGCAGTACTTC.

The V and J genes are TRBV4-1 and TRBJ2-7; D perhaps matches TRBD1 (6 bases). V was clipped by 4 bases and J by 2 bases, with 18 bases between them. The CDR3 sequence is 16 residues long. The V gene's germline CDR1 is MGHRA and CDR2 YSYEKL. CDR3 bases: TGCGCCAGCAGCCGAATACCGGGACAAGTCGCCTACGAGCAGTACTTC. Translation gives CASSRIPGQVAYEQYF.

The V call is TRBV27, the J call TRBJ1-6, with D uncertain. Germline loops: CDR1 MNHEY, CDR2 SMNVEV (reference sequence). The CDR3 consists of 15 residues. V was trimmed by 6 bases and J by 1 base, leaving 10 bases between them. The chain's CDR3 is CASRELGSYNSPLHF. CDR3 sequence (DNA): TGTGCCAGCAGAGAATTGGGTTCCTATAATTCACCCCTCCACTTT.

V is TRBV7-2 and J is TRBJ2-5, with a weak D call TRBD1 (6 bases). The CDR3 is 13 residues long. Trimming pared 8 bases from V and 0 bases from J, leaving 10 bases between. Germline lookup yields CDR1 SGHTA and CDR2 FQGNSA. CDR3 loop: CASSGTHQETQYF. As DNA, the CDR3 is TGTGCCAGCTCCGGGACACACCAAGAGACCCAGTACTTC.

The chain employs TRBV28 and TRBJ1-1; 10 nucleotides match TRBD1. Germline lookup yields CDR1 MDHEN and CDR2 SYDVKM. Trimming at V came to 8 bases and at J to 3 bases, leaving 9 bases not matched to a gene. The CDR3 length is 15 residues. The CDR3 sequence is CASGGQGHSDTEAFF. In nucleotides, the CDR3 is TGTGCCAGCGGGGGACAGGGGCACTCGGACACTGAAGCTTTCTTT.

The CDR3 loop is CASSELQGGSYEQYF. Written as DNA, the CDR3 is TGTGCCAGCAGCGAACTACAGGGCGGCTCCTACGAGCAGTACTTC. V gene TRBV5-6 combines with J gene TRBJ2-7; D is perhaps TRBD1 (6 bases). The CDR3 is 15 amino acids. Germline lookup yields CDR1 SGHDT and CDR2 YYEEEE. V was clipped by 4 bases and J by 0 bases, with 14 bases between them.

The chain combines TRBV10-3 with TRBJ2-7; weak D call: TRBD1 (7 bases). The CDR3 spans 15 residues. The V end lost 6 bases, the J end lost 4 bases, and 19 bases lay between the germline ends. In germline, CDR1 is ENHRY, CDR2 SYGVKD. CDR3 in amino acids: CAISPPEGAKYEQYF. Written as DNA, the CDR3 is TGTGCCATCAGCCCACCGGAGGGGGCGAAATACGAGCAGTACTTC.

The CDR3 bases are TGTGCCAGCAGTTTCCTTCCAACTAATGAAAAACTGTTTTTT. It encodes CASSFLPTNEKLFF. J is TRBJ1-4 and V is TRBV28; D gene uncertain. The CDR3 spans 14 residues. Germline CDR1 is MDHEN and CDR2 is SYDVKM. V was trimmed by 3 bases and J by 0 bases, leaving 5 bases between them.

Here the CDR3 DNA reads TGTGCCAGTAGACCCGGACTAGCGGGAGAGGTAAATGAGCAGTTCTTC. Amino acids: CASRPGLAGEVNEQFF. The rearrangement joins TRBV19 to TRBJ2-1; 13 bases map to TRBD2. The CDR3 runs 16 residues. Per germline, CDR1 LNHDA and CDR2 SQIVND (reference sequence). V was clipped by 6 bases and J by 7 bases; unmatched bases: 9.

The rearrangement uses TRBV30 and TRBJ2-1; 11 bases agree with TRBD2. With 4 bases clipped from V and 4 bases from J, the junction kept 9 bases outside the gene matches. This CDR3 has 16 amino acids. Per the germline V gene, CDR1 is GTSNPN and CDR2 is SVGIG (reference sequence). The chain's CDR3 is CAWNPFGLAGYNEQFF. CDR3 DNA sequence: TGTGCCTGGAACCCTTTCGGACTAGCGGGTTACAATGAGCAGTTCTTC.

This chain links TRBV6-5 with TRBJ1-4, with D tentatively TRBD1 (5 bases). The V end was cut by 6 bases, the J end by 8 bases, with 16 bases between. The length of the CDR3 is 14 residues. Germline CDR1 is MNHEY and CDR2 is SVGAGI. The CDR3 reads CASRDGGFWEKLFF. CDR3 nucleotide sequence: TGTGCCAGCAGGGATGGGGGGTTTTGGGAAAAACTGTTTTTT.